These 12 T cell receptor beta chains were sequenced from one sample in a study of blood T cell repertoires in COVID-19. This table comes from immunoSEQ multiplex PCR, and its TCRdb copy is limited to in-frame clones, with some not included. The sample has around 100,000 clones, more than 90% seen once. Sequenced input: peripheral blood. The receptors come from a woman aged 45 to 65 with COVID-19, enrolled during active disease.

This clone was detected only once. This chain joins TRBV29-1 and TRBJ2-1; 9 bases are a match to TRBD1. J gave up 4 bases and V 4 bases, and 5 bases lay outside the gene matches. The CDR3 is 14 residues long. The germline gives CDR1 SQVTM, CDR2 ANQGSEA. The CDR3, as DNA: TGCAGCGTTGTCGGGACAGGGTTATACAATGAGCAGTTCTTC. Its translation: CSVVGTGLYNEQFF.

J is TRBJ2-3 and V is TRBV11-3, with 9 bases identical to TRBD1. The trim removed 3 bases at V and 0 bases at J, leaving 7 bases unmatched. CDR3 length: 17 amino acids. In germline, CDR1 is SGHNT, CDR2 YENEEA. The CDR3 nucleotides are TGTGCCAGCAGCTTTGGGGACAGGGTTAGGAGCACAGATACGCAGTATTTT. Translating gives CASSFGDRVRSTDTQYF. Drawing the rest from reference TRBV11-3 and TRBJ2-3, the complete variable domain is EAGVVQSPRYKIIEKKQPVAFWCNPISGHNTLYWYLQNLGQGPELLIRYENEEAVDDSQLPKDRFSAERLKGVDSTLKIQPAELGDSAVYLCASSFGDRVRSTDTQYFGPGTRLTVL.

The V call is TRBV29-1, the J call TRBJ2-3, with a possible D match to TRBD1 (7 bases). There are 12 residues in the CDR3. Germline CDR1 is SQVTM and CDR2 is ANQGSEA. V was trimmed by 6 bases and J by 10 bases, leaving 17 bases between them. The CDR3 is CSVWRGGTAQYF. The CDR3 DNA is TGCAGCGTCTGGAGGGGCGGGACAGCGCAGTATTTT.

This clone appeared a single time. The V gene is TRBV6-1, the J gene TRBJ2-7; D is unresolved. The CDR3 contains 13 residues. CDR1 and CDR2 from the germline V gene are MNHNS and SASEGT. Trimming took 3 bases from V and 7 from J, leaving 13 bases between them. The CDR3 protein is CASSDRTALEQYV. Written as DNA, the CDR3 is TGTGCCAGCAGTGACCGAACAGCATTGGAGCAGTACGTC.

The chain couples TRBV6-5 to TRBJ2-1; possible D gene TRBD1, 6 bases. Germline V lookup: CDR1 MNHEY, CDR2 SVGAGI. V shed 6 bases and J shed 7 bases, with 13 bases lying between them. The CDR3 contains 13 residues. The CDR3 sequence: CASRQGIWNEQFF. The CDR3 DNA follows: TGTGCCAGCAGACAGGGTATCTGGAATGAGCAGTTCTTC.

The table lists this clone with a count of one. V gene TRBV18 combines with J gene TRBJ1-3; no firm D call. Germline V CDR1 and CDR2: KGHSH, LQKENI. The length of the CDR3 is 16 residues. V gave up 6 bases and J gave up 4 bases, with 19 bases separating them. DNA of the CDR3: TGTGCCAGCTCCCGTGGGCGGGGAGTGGAAGGAAACACCATATATTTT. This encodes CASSRGRGVEGNTIYF.

The chain employs TRBV5-4 and TRBJ1-3, with D hard to call. V was shortened by 4 bases and J by 9 bases, with 14 bases between the two germline ends. The germline V gene encodes CDR1 SGHNT and CDR2 YYREEE (reference sequence). The CDR3 has 13 residues. This CDR3 reads CASSPRTGGTIYF. The CDR3 bases are TGTGCCAGCAGCCCCCGGACCGGAGGCACCATATATTTT.

The chain has TRBV19 and TRBJ1-6; TRBD1 matches 9 bases. Germline V gene lookup returns CDR1 LNHDA and CDR2 SQIVND (reference sequence). The CDR3 consists of 13 residues. Germline trimming cut 6 bases from V and 10 bases from J; bases unmatched to any gene: 4. The CDR3 DNA sequence: TGTGCCAGTAGGGACAGGGGCGGCTCACCCCTCCACTTT. It codes for CASRDRGGSPLHF.

The chain is built from TRBV27 and TRBJ1-6; a weak D match, TRBD1 (6 bases). Germline values: CDR1 MNHEY, CDR2 SMNVEV (reference sequence). This CDR3 spans 14 amino acids. V gave up 2 bases and J gave up 8 bases, with 10 bases separating them. CDR3 nucleotides: TGTGCCAGCAGTTTAGCCAGGGGAGATTCACCCCTCCACTTT. Amino acid sequence: CASSLARGDSPLHF.

The rearrangement joins TRBV4-1 to TRBJ2-2; D is uncertain. V was pared by 1 base and J by 4 bases, with 13 bases between. Germline assignment: CDR1 MGHRA and CDR2 YSYEKL. The CDR3 runs 16 residues. The CDR3 region is CASSQVDRGATGELFF. In nucleotides, the CDR3 is TGCGCCAGCAGCCAAGTGGATCGAGGTGCCACCGGGGAGCTGTTTTTT.

This chain joins TRBV18 and TRBJ1-2, with a weak D call TRBD1 (6 bases). The CDR3 loop spans 11 amino acids. V was pared by 4 bases and J by 10 bases, with 10 bases between. The germline gives CDR1 KGHSH, CDR2 LQKENI. Here the CDR3 DNA reads TGTGCCAGCTCACAACAGGGTAACTACACCTTC. Translating gives CASSQQGNYTF.

The gene calls are TRBV24-1 and TRBJ2-5, with 11 bases aligning to TRBD2. The J segment lost 9 bases and the V segment lost 0 bases, leaving 8 bases of the junction unmatched. Germline CDR1 is KGHDR and CDR2 is SFDVKD. This CDR3 spans 16 amino acids. The chain's CDR3 is CATSDLGTSGLGAQYF. The CDR3 region has the DNA TGTGCCACCAGTGATTTGGGGACTAGCGGTTTGGGGGCCCAGTACTTC.